This TCR beta chain was sequenced in a study of OX40 agonist ivuxolimab in advanced cancers. The study, taken as a whole, reports: Blood T cells, both CD4+ and CD8+, expanded clonally by week 6 at 0.1 to 3.0 mg/kg. There were also nonresponders showing low normalized T-cell clonal expansion.

Clones were sequenced by immunoSEQ multiplex PCR, and TCRdb holds only the in-frame ones, with some missing. The sample holds some 60,000 clones; over 75% are singletons and the top ten take roughly 4.4%. Note on this clone: Its antigen is currently unknown.

V lost 2 bases to trimming and J lost 8 bases, with 11 bases between them. Germline V gene data show CDR1 as SGHVS and CDR2 as FQNEAQ. The CDR3 runs 13 residues. This chain links TRBV7-8 with TRBJ2-3, with unresolved D. The source is an adult with an advanced solid tumor such as melanoma, head and neck, liver or kidney cancer. The source material was CD4+ or CD8+ T cells sorted from blood, sampled in a trial of the OX40 agonist ivuxolimab. CDR3 DNA sequence: TGTGCCAGCAGCTTAAGTGTGGGGTCTACGCAGTATTTT. Translated, it gives CASSLSVGSTQYF. The full variable domain, its missing parts supplied by reference TRBV7-8 and TRBJ2-3, is GAGVSQSPRYKVAKRGQDVALRCDPISGHVSLFWYQQALGQGPEFLTYFQNEAQLDKSGLPSDRFFAERPEGSVSTLKIQRTQQEDSAVYLCASSLSVGSTQYFGPGTRLTVL.